Below are 3 T cell receptor beta chains sequenced from a single sample in a study of blood T cell repertoires in COVID-19. Generated by immunoSEQ multiplex PCR, the TCRdb table keeps only in-frame clones and is missing some. The table lists some 190,000 clones, approximately 79% of them singletons. Material: peripheral blood. Receptor source: a woman between 45 and 60 years old with acute or convalescent COVID-19.

This clone showed up just a few times. The V and J genes are TRBV19 and TRBJ1-1, with a weak D call TRBD1 (5 bases). Germline loops: CDR1 LNHDA, CDR2 SQIVND (reference sequence). This CDR3 comprises 14 residues. The V and J ends lost 7 bases and 1 base respectively, with 13 bases between them. CDR3 loop: CASTPGLENTEAFF. The DNA of the CDR3 is TGTGCCAGTACCCCGGGACTAGAGAACACTGAAGCTTTCTTT.

This clone was counted between two and nine times. CDR3 nucleotide sequence: TGTGCCAGCAGCCCACCGGTCTTAAGCGAGCAGTACTTC. This encodes CASSPPVLSEQYF. The chain has TRBV6-5 and TRBJ2-7; D remains ambiguous. Germline V gives CDR1 MNHEY, CDR2 SVGAGI. The CDR3 covers 13 residues. V was trimmed by 6 bases and J by 6 bases, leaving 15 bases between them.

The chain employs TRBV18 and TRBJ2-7; weak D call: TRBD2 (5 bases). CDR3 length equals 14 residues. Germline V gene lookup returns CDR1 KGHSH and CDR2 LQKENI. The V gene lost 0 bases and the J gene lost 7 bases, with 13 bases spanning the gap. CDR3 residues: CASSPPIRGEEQYF. DNA for the CDR3: TGTGCCAGCTCACCACCGATCCGGGGAGAAGAGCAGTACTTC.